This T cell receptor beta chain was sequenced in a study of PD-1 blockade in mismatch repair-deficient tumors (dated by TCRdb to about 2017). Background on the whole study: The trial enrolled 85 to 100 consecutive patients with some twelve mismatch repair-deficient cancer types between 2013 and September 2016, all previously treated and progressing. Tumor-associated T cell clones in the peripheral blood of patients responding to PD-1 blockade were tracked using deep sequencing of TCR CDR3 regions.

Reading the germline V gene gives CDR1 SGDLS and CDR2 YYNGEE. At the junction V is shortened by 3 bases and J by 10 bases, with 16 bases in between. Spanning cysteine to phenylalanine, the CDR3 consists of 14 amino acids. Here the CDR3 DNA is all that survives: 42 bases in frame from base 1. Mismatch repair deficiency in every enrolled patient was established by polymerase chain reaction or immunohistochemistry. TCR sequencing was carried out for three patients who responded to pembrolizumab therapy. In the phase II trial, pembrolizumab PD-1 blockade was tested prospectively in advanced mismatch repair-deficient cancers, no matter which tissue of origin the cancers came from. Serial peripheral blood T cell samples were collected before and at multiple times after starting PD-1 blockade. Blood sampling time points were reported as weeks after the first dose of pembrolizumab. Libraries came from the immunoSEQ multiplex PCR assay. Sourced from immuneACCESS, this table was stored by TCRdb with only in-frame sequences that have V and J called. A share of the clones is absent; for the studies checked, an unresolved V gene accounts for under half, and the remainder has no known explanation. A total of 120,000 or so clones appear in this sample, around 87% of them only once. The ten biggest clones cover 13% of the sample.

This clone was seen a handful of times. This clone's antigen is unknown. No base-level quality is on record; no much larger clone is a single base apart. Broad study findings and their caveats: Clones residing in the tumor, which were often undetectable in blood before treatment, expanded quickly after pembrolizumab and then contracted, generally before radiologic responses.

The V and J segments used are TRBV9 and TRBJ1-4; TRBD1 is possibly the D segment (5 matching bases). The sequence came from an adult with mismatch repair-deficient cancer. The sample consisted of peripheral blood, taken 44 weeks after starting pembrolizumab. The CDR3 loop reads CASSAGGYESKLFF. Read as DNA, the sequence is TGTGCCAGCAGCGCCGGGGGATATGAATCAAAACTGTTTTTT.